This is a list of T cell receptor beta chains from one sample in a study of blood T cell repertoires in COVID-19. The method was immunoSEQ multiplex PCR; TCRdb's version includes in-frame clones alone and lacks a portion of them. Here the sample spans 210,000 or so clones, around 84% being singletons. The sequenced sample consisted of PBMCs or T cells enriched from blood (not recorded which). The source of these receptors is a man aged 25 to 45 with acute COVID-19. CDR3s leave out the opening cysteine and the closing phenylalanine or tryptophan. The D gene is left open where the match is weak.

CDR3aa: ASSQQGGETQY; d_gene: TRBD1; v_gene: TRBV18; j_gene: TRBJ2-5
CDR3aa: AIGVGVDRMNTEAF; d_gene: .; v_gene: TRBV10-3; j_gene: TRBJ1-1
CDR3aa: ASSVSGGSSYEQY; d_gene: TRBD2; v_gene: TRBV9; j_gene: TRBJ2-7
CDR3aa: ASSSLDSVNTEAF; d_gene: .; v_gene: TRBV5-6; j_gene: TRBJ1-1
CDR3aa: ASSKHRGDREVFGEKLF; d_gene: .; v_gene: TRBV21-1; j_gene: TRBJ1-4
CDR3aa: ASSPGRGTLTDTQY; d_gene: .; v_gene: TRBV5-4; j_gene: TRBJ2-3
CDR3aa: ASREIGGTQETQY; d_gene: .; v_gene: TRBV27; j_gene: TRBJ2-5
CDR3aa: ASSPNRATGGGYT; d_gene: .; v_gene: TRBV7-2; j_gene: TRBJ1-2
CDR3aa: ASSVKAVGTEAF; d_gene: .; v_gene: TRBV9; j_gene: TRBJ1-1
CDR3aa: ASSRAGVEGYT; d_gene: .; v_gene: TRBV7-9; j_gene: TRBJ1-2
CDR3aa: ASSTGGGRMDQPQH; d_gene: .; v_gene: TRBV19; j_gene: TRBJ1-5
CDR3aa: ASSTSGGAANEQF; d_gene: TRBD2; v_gene: TRBV14; j_gene: TRBJ2-1
CDR3aa: ASSSSGGSYEQY; d_gene: TRBD2; v_gene: TRBV5-1; j_gene: TRBJ2-7
CDR3aa: ASSPPGGPPEQY; d_gene: .; v_gene: TRBV6-5; j_gene: TRBJ2-7
CDR3aa: ASRIIRDSYNEQF; d_gene: TRBD1; v_gene: TRBV6-5; j_gene: TRBJ2-1
CDR3aa: ASSLGGANYGYT; d_gene: .; v_gene: TRBV5-5; j_gene: TRBJ1-2
CDR3aa: ASSERGQGASEAF; d_gene: TRBD1; v_gene: TRBV10-1; j_gene: TRBJ1-1
CDR3aa: ASSVSGGIYGYT; d_gene: TRBD1; v_gene: TRBV9; j_gene: TRBJ1-2
CDR3aa: ASSLWGQVSLEAF; d_gene: TRBD1; v_gene: TRBV28; j_gene: TRBJ1-1
CDR3aa: ASSFRFPEAF; d_gene: .; v_gene: TRBV28; j_gene: TRBJ1-1
CDR3aa: ASSSGSGQGRNSPLH; d_gene: .; v_gene: TRBV21-1; j_gene: TRBJ1-6
CDR3aa: ASSENPDRVETQY; d_gene: TRBD1; v_gene: TRBV10-1; j_gene: TRBJ2-5
CDR3aa: ASSPRQGGNEKLF; d_gene: TRBD1; v_gene: TRBV7-9; j_gene: TRBJ1-4
CDR3aa: ASSQSLQGTGANVLT; d_gene: .; v_gene: TRBV14; j_gene: TRBJ2-6
CDR3aa: TSSQQEPAGGPGLETQY; d_gene: .; v_gene: TRBV1; j_gene: TRBJ2-5
CDR3aa: ASSTTESRRPYNSPLH; d_gene: .; v_gene: TRBV2; j_gene: TRBJ1-6
CDR3aa: ASSDGGGNYGYT; d_gene: .; v_gene: TRBV25-1; j_gene: TRBJ1-2
CDR3aa: ASSLDRAADTQY; d_gene: TRBD1; v_gene: TRBV7-3; j_gene: TRBJ2-3
CDR3aa: ASSLASGGATGELF; d_gene: TRBD2; v_gene: TRBV5-1; j_gene: TRBJ2-2
CDR3aa: ASSPLAGVYNEQF; d_gene: TRBD2; v_gene: TRBV27; j_gene: TRBJ2-1
CDR3aa: ASSLNGARGSEAF; d_gene: .; v_gene: TRBV11-2; j_gene: TRBJ1-1
CDR3aa: ASGLAGHQETQY; d_gene: TRBD2; v_gene: TRBV6-5; j_gene: TRBJ2-5
CDR3aa: ASRLRGQPQH; d_gene: .; v_gene: TRBV12-3/TRBV12-4; j_gene: TRBJ1-5
CDR3aa: ASSPGTGPNEQY; d_gene: TRBD1; v_gene: TRBV18; j_gene: TRBJ2-7
CDR3aa: ASSKLAGVQETQY; d_gene: TRBD2; v_gene: TRBV7-9; j_gene: TRBJ2-5
CDR3aa: ASSLRRSHGYT; d_gene: .; v_gene: TRBV12-3/TRBV12-4; j_gene: TRBJ1-2
CDR3aa: ASSLGVGSTDTQY; d_gene: .; v_gene: TRBV18; j_gene: TRBJ2-3
CDR3aa: ASSDIWGDYGYT; d_gene: .; v_gene: TRBV6-1; j_gene: TRBJ1-2
CDR3aa: ASRDIVNTGELF; d_gene: .; v_gene: TRBV7-3; j_gene: TRBJ2-2
CDR3aa: AISGPTSDTFSYEQY; d_gene: TRBD2; v_gene: TRBV10-3; j_gene: TRBJ2-7
CDR3aa: ASSPRQETNEKLF; d_gene: .; v_gene: TRBV18; j_gene: TRBJ1-4
CDR3aa: ASSLDRARSYEQY; d_gene: .; v_gene: TRBV7-2; j_gene: TRBJ2-7
CDR3aa: ASSELAGGYEQY; d_gene: TRBD2; v_gene: TRBV6-1; j_gene: TRBJ2-7
CDR3aa: ASSSVWDRGSNQPQH; d_gene: TRBD1; v_gene: TRBV28; j_gene: TRBJ1-5
CDR3aa: ASSEGGGPTDTQY; d_gene: .; v_gene: TRBV2; j_gene: TRBJ2-3
CDR3aa: ASTLTGGNSPLH; d_gene: TRBD1; v_gene: TRBV27; j_gene: TRBJ1-6
CDR3aa: ASSSLGNTEAF; d_gene: .; v_gene: TRBV7-3; j_gene: TRBJ1-1
CDR3aa: ASSMNVLDNEQF; d_gene: .; v_gene: TRBV19; j_gene: TRBJ2-1
CDR3aa: SVEGHRGTEAF; d_gene: .; v_gene: TRBV29-1; j_gene: TRBJ1-1
CDR3aa: ASSIETGPGQGSHQPQH; d_gene: TRBD1; v_gene: TRBV19; j_gene: TRBJ1-5
CDR3aa: AWSVMGGPWETQY; d_gene: .; v_gene: TRBV30; j_gene: TRBJ2-5
CDR3aa: ASSLGGRQPQH; d_gene: .; v_gene: TRBV28; j_gene: TRBJ1-5
CDR3aa: ASTTGHLYGYT; d_gene: .; v_gene: TRBV28; j_gene: TRBJ1-2
CDR3aa: SVRYNEQF; d_gene: .; v_gene: TRBV20-1; j_gene: TRBJ2-1
CDR3aa: AWTRWTGGNPSGNTIY; d_gene: TRBD1; v_gene: TRBV30; j_gene: TRBJ1-3
CDR3aa: ASSAQGRGTSYYEQY; d_gene: TRBD2; v_gene: TRBV2; j_gene: TRBJ2-7
CDR3aa: ATSLPGNNSPLH; d_gene: .; v_gene: TRBV10-2; j_gene: TRBJ1-6